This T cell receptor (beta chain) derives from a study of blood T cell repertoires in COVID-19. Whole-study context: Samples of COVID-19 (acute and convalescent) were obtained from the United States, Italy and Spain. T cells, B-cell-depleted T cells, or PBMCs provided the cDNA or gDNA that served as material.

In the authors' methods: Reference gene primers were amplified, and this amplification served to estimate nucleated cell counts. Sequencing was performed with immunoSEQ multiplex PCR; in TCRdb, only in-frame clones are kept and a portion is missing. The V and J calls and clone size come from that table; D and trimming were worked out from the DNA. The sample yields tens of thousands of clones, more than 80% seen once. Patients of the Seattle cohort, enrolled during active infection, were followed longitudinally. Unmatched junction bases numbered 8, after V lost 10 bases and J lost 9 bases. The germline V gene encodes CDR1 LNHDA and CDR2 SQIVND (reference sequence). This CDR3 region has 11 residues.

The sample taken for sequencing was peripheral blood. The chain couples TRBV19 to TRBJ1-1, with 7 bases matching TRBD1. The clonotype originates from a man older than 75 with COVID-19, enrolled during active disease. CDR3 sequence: CAIKGQEKAFF. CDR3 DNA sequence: TGTGCCATTAAAGGACAGGAAAAAGCTTTCTTT.